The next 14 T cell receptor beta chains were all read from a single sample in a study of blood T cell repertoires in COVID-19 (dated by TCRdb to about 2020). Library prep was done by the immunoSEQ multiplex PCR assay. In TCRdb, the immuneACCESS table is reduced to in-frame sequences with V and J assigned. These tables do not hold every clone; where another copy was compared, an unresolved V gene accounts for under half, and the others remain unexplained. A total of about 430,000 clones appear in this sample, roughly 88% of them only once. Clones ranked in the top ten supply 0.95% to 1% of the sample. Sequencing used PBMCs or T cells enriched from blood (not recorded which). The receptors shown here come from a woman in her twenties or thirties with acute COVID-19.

The DNA of the CDR3 is TGTGCCAGCAGTTTTGAGGGGGAGCTGTTTTTT. This encodes CASSFEGELFF. The chain carries TRBV12-3 or TRBV12-4 and TRBJ2-2; D remains ambiguous. CDR3 length equals 11 residues. V gave up 3 bases and J gave up 8 bases, with 4 bases separating them.

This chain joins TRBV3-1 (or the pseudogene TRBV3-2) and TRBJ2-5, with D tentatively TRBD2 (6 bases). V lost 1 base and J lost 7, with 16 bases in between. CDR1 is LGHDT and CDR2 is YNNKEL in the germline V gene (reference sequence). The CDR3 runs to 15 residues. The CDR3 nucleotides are TGTGCCAGCAGCCAAGGGACGGGGGACTTTGGGACCCAGTACTTC. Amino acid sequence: CASSQGTGDFGTQYF.

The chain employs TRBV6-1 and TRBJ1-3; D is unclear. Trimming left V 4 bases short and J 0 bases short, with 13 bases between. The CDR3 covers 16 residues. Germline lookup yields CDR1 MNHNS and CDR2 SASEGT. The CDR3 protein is CASSGTDALSGNTIYF. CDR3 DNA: TGTGCCAGCAGTGGTACAGACGCCCTCTCTGGAAACACCATATATTTT.

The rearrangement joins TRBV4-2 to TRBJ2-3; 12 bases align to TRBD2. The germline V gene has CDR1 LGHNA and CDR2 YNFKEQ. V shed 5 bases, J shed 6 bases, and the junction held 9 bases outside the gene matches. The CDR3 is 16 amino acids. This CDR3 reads CASSITLAGGHDTQYF. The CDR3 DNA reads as TGTGCCAGCAGCATCACTCTAGCGGGGGGGCACGATACGCAGTATTTT.

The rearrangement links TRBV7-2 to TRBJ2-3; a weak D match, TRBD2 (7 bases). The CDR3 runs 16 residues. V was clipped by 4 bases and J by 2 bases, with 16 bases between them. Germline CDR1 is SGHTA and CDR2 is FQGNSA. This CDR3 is CASSSRRGGVTDTQYF. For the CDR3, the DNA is TGTGCCAGCAGCTCTAGGAGGGGGGGAGTCACAGATACGCAGTATTTT.

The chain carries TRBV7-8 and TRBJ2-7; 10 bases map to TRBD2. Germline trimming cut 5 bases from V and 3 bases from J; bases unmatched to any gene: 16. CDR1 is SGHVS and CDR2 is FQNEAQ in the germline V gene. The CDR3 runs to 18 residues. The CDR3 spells CASSQVLAGANTRYEQYF. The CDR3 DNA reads TGTGCCAGCAGCCAGGTTCTAGCGGGGGCAAACACCCGCTACGAGCAGTACTTC.

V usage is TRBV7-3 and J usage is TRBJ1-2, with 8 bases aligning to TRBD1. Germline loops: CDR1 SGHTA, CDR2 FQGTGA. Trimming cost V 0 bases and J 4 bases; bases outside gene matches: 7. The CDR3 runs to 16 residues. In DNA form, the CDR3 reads TGTGCCAGCAGCTTAACGTATCAGACAGGGGTCTATGGCTACACCTTC. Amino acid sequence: CASSLTYQTGVYGYTF.

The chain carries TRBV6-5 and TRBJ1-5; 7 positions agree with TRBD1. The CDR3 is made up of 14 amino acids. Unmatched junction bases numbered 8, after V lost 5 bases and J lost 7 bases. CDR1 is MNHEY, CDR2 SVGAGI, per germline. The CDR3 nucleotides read TGTGCCAGCAGTACTGGACAGGAGGGACAGCCCCAGCATTTT. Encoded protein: CASSTGQEGQPQHF.

The CDR3 is CASSQYLAGSTDTQYF. The CDR3 nucleotides read TGTGCCAGCAGTCAGTATCTAGCGGGGTCCACAGATACGCAGTATTTT. The chain has TRBV7-3 and TRBJ2-3; 9 bases are a match to TRBD2. Germline V gene data show CDR1 as SGHTA and CDR2 as FQGTGA. J was trimmed by 2 bases and V by 6 bases; bases with no gene match: 9. CDR3 length: 16 amino acids.

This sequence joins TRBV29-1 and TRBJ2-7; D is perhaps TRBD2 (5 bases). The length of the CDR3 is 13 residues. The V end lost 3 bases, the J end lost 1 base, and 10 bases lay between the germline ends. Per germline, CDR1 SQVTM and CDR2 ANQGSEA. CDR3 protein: CSVETGVSYEQYF. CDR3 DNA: TGCAGCGTTGAGACCGGGGTTTCCTACGAGCAGTACTTC.

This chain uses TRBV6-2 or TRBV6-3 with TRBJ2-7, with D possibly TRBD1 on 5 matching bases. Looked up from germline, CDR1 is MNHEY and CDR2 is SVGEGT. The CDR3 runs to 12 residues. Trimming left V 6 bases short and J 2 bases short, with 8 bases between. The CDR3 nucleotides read TGTGCCAGCAGCGGACATCCCTACGAGCAGTACTTC. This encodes CASSGHPYEQYF.

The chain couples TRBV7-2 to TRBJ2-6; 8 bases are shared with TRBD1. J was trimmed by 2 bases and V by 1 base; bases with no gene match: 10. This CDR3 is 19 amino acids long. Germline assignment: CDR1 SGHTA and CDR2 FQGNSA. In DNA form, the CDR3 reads TGTGCCAGCAGCTTAGAATATATGGGACAGGCCCCTGGGGCCAACGTCCTGACTTTC. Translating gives CASSLEYMGQAPGANVLTF.

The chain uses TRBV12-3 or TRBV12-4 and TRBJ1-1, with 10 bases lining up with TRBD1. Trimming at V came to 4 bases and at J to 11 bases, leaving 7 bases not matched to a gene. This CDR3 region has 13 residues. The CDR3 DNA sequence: TGTGCCAGCAGTTCCGTAGGGACAGGGGATGCTTTCTTT. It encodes CASSSVGTGDAFF.

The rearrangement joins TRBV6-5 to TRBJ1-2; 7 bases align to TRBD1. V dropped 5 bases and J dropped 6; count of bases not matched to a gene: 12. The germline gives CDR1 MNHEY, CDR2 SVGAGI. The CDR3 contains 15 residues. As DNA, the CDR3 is TGTGCCAGCAGTCATTGGGACAGTCATTCGGATGGCTACACCTTC. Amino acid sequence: CASSHWDSHSDGYTF.